The T cell receptor (beta chain) described here comes from a study of cytomegalovirus exposure and HLA in healthy donors. The germline V and J ends were trimmed by 0 bases and 4 bases, with 10 bases remaining between them. Looked up from germline, CDR1 is SGHRS and CDR2 is YFSETQ. The length of the CDR3 is 14 residues. The primer mix had 60 Vbeta and 13 Jbeta primers. Sequencing used immunoSEQ multiplex PCR; TCRdb keeps in-frame clones, though not all of them. The sample carries about 140,000 clones, around three quarters recorded once. The chain carries TRBV5-1 and TRBJ1-2; D is perhaps TRBD1 (6 bases). The sequenced sample consisted of PBMCs. This sequence was found in a woman aged 35 to 49 in good health and CMV-seropositive. This chain's CDR3 is CASSLEGVGYGYTF. The CDR3 DNA follows: TGCGCCAGCAGCTTGGAGGGGGTCGGCTATGGCTACACCTTC.